This TCR beta chain is from a study of T cells in localized non-small cell lung cancer. Findings and caveats of the study: The highest T cell clonality was in uninvolved adjacent lung, above tumor. Sequencing was limited to one tumor region, leaving the possibility of heterogeneity open. Out of the top 100 tumor clones, a median approximately 57 were seen in adjacent lung. Higher adjacent-lung clonality was associated with shorter survival.

Generated by immunoSEQ multiplex PCR, the TCRdb table keeps only in-frame clones and is missing some. The data show 70,000 or so clones, approximately 88% seen once. Germline V lookup: CDR1 SGHRS, CDR2 YFSETQ. V dropped 5 bases and J dropped 4; count of bases not matched to a gene: 4. The CDR3 loop spans 14 amino acids. In regard to this clone: Antigen unknown.

The starting material was peripheral blood, obtained before any cancer treatment. This sequence joins TRBV5-1 and TRBJ2-5; the match to TRBD2 covers 11 bases. The source is a female donor of 60 years or more with stage I lung adenocarcinoma. The CDR3 region is CASRRTSGGETQYF. The CDR3 DNA reads as TGCGCCAGCAGAAGAACTAGCGGGGGAGAGACCCAGTACTTC.